These T cell receptor beta chains were read from a single sample in a study of T-cell reconstitution after alpha-beta-depleted transplantation in children. TCRdb passed the PCR reads through MiXCR, listing each CDR3 protein once. This table holds some 490,000 distinct CDR3 sequences, about 12% found once. The specimen was PBMCs from the stem cell graft donor, collected from the stem cell graft. The receptors shown here come from a human donor who donated a stem cell graft to a child with combined immunodeficiency. The CDR3 runs from the conserved cysteine through the conserved F or W. A D gene is named only where the DNA matches it firmly. For some rows the clone size is stated as once, few or many, or as a class when expanded; others skip it.

clone size	J gene	V gene	D gene	CDR3 protein	CDR3 DNA
-	TRBJ2-5	TRBV5-4	TRBD1	CASSGRDRGGEETQYF	TGTGCCAGCAGCGGCCGGGACAGGGGCGGTGAAGAGACCCAGTACTTC
many	TRBJ2-7	TRBV12-3/TRBV12-4	TRBD1	CASSRGTVYEQYF	TGTGCCAGCAGTCGTGGGACAGTCTACGAGCAGTACTTC
-	TRBJ2-3	TRBV5-6	-	CASSLEGQSTDTQYF	TGTGCCAGCAGCTTGGAAGGACAGAGCACAGATACGCAGTATTTT
-	TRBJ2-2	TRBV7-2	TRBD1	CASSPQTGTYTGELFF	TGTGCCAGCAGCCCCCAGACAGGGACCTACACCGGGGAGCTGTTTTTT
many	TRBJ2-3	TRBV7-3	-	CASSLLAGAADTQYF	TGTGCCAGCAGCTTACTGGCGGGGGCGGCAGATACGCAGTATTTT
few	TRBJ2-7	TRBV6-5	-	CASSSPHATGYEQYF	TGTGCCAGCAGTTCTCCCCATGCCACGGGCTACGAGCAGTACTTC
-	TRBJ2-4	TRBV24-1	TRBD1	CATSDLTGDGGKNIQYF	TGTGCCACCAGTGATTTGACAGGGGACGGAGGCAAAAACATTCAGTACTTC
-	TRBJ2-5	TRBV7-2	-	CASSGPGTAIGKTQYF	TGTGCCAGCAGCGGCCCCGGGACTGCAATCGGCAAGACCCAGTACTTC
-	TRBJ2-3	TRBV25-1	-	CASSEFQVTDTQYF	TGTGCCAGCAGTGAATTCCAGGTTACCGATACGCAGTATTTT
-	TRBJ1-2	TRBV5-1	TRBD1	CASSTGQGANGYTF	TGCGCCAGCAGCACGGGACAGGGGGCGAATGGCTACACCTTC
-	TRBJ1-5	TRBV15	-	CATSREGGSQPQHF	TGTGCCACCAGCAGAGAAGGGGGGAGTCAGCCCCAGCATTTT
many	TRBJ2-3	TRBV5-1	TRBD1	CASSVGQGTDTQYF	TGCGCCAGCAGCGTAGGACAGGGCACAGATACGCAGTATTTT
few	TRBJ1-1	TRBV5-1	TRBD1	CASSLAYRQGGAFF	TGCGCCAGCAGCTTGGCTTATAGACAGGGAGGAGCTTTCTTT
few	TRBJ2-2	TRBV7-9	TRBD1	CASSLHQGAANTGELFF	TGTGCCAGCAGCTTACATCAGGGGGCCGCGAACACCGGGGAGCTGTTTTTT
few	TRBJ2-1	TRBV11-1	-	CASSPLGSETSSYNEQFF	TGTGCCAGCAGCCCACTCGGATCGGAAACGAGCTCCTACAATGAGCAGTTCTTC
many	TRBJ2-7	TRBV6-5	-	CASSYGGVRRGEQYF	TGTGCCAGCAGTTACGGTGGAGTTAGGCGGGGCGAGCAGTACTTC
few	TRBJ2-4	TRBV30	TRBD1	CAWSAGGANIQYF	TGTGCCTGGAGCGCAGGGGGCGCGAACATTCAGTACTTC
-	TRBJ1-1	TRBV29-1	-	CSGLTGGNTEAFF	TGCAGCGGATTGACAGGCGGGAACACTGAAGCTTTCTTT
many	TRBJ2-1	TRBV24-1	-	CATSEQSSYNEQFF	TGTGCCACCAGTGAACAGAGCTCCTACAATGAGCAGTTCTTC
many	TRBJ2-2	TRBV3-1	-	CASTRGIAGELFF	TGTGCCAGCACTAGGGGAATCGCCGGGGAGCTGTTTTTT
-	TRBJ1-6	TRBV4-2	-	CASSPMVRSEGNSPLHF	TGTGCCAGCAGCCCAATGGTCAGGTCCGAGGGCAACTCACCCCTCCACTTT
many	TRBJ2-1	TRBV27	TRBD2	CASSLAGGFVYEQFF	TGTGCCAGCAGCCTAGCGGGGGGTTTTGTCTATGAGCAGTTCTTC
many	TRBJ2-7	TRBV10-3	-	CAISPGPSSYEQYF	TGTGCCATCAGTCCGGGACCAAGCTCCTACGAGCAGTACTTC
-	TRBJ2-1	TRBV7-8	-	CASSSRQGGARSDEQFF	TGTGCCAGCAGCTCCCGACAGGGCGGGGCTCGGAGCGATGAGCAGTTCTTC
many	TRBJ2-3	TRBV20-1	-	CSASYSRGRTDTQYF	TGCAGTGCTAGCTACTCACGGGGGAGGACAGATACGCAGTATTTT
-	TRBJ2-7	TRBV12-3/TRBV12-4	-	CASSLGPPLYEQYF	TGTGCCAGCAGTTTAGGACCCCCGCTCTACGAGCAGTACTTC
-	TRBJ2-7	TRBV29-1	TRBD1	CSVRDRSSYEQYF	TGCAGCGTCCGGGACAGGTCCTCCTACGAGCAGTACTTC
few	TRBJ1-1	TRBV7-9	-	CASSNARQPTNTEAFF	TGTGCCAGCAGCAATGCTCGACAGCCAACGAACACTGAAGCTTTCTTT
-	TRBJ1-2	TRBV7-3	-	CASSPIGTDYGYTF	TGTGCCAGCAGCCCCATTGGGACGGACTATGGCTACACCTTC
many	TRBJ2-1	TRBV12-3/TRBV12-4	TRBD2	CASSPASGSFSEQFF	TGTGCCAGCAGTCCCGCTAGCGGGAGTTTCAGTGAGCAGTTCTTC
many	TRBJ2-5	TRBV29-1	-	CSVVRQLQETQYF	TGCAGCGTTGTGAGGCAGCTACAAGAGACCCAGTACTTC
-	TRBJ1-1	TRBV6-1	-	CASKKGVRGVNTEAFF	TGTGCCAGCAAAAAGGGGGTACGAGGGGTGAACACTGAAGCTTTCTTT
-	TRBJ2-4	TRBV7-2	-	CASSLRGAAAKNIQYF	TGTGCCAGCAGCTTAAGGGGCGCCGCAGCCAAAAACATTCAGTACTTC
-	TRBJ2-5	TRBV12-3/TRBV12-4	TRBD2	CASSGTSGGVYQETQYF	TGTGCCAGCAGTGGGACTAGCGGGGGGGTGTACCAAGAGACCCAGTACTTC
few	TRBJ2-3	TRBV7-9	-	CASSVRLNPTDTQYF	TGTGCCAGCAGTGTCAGGTTAAACCCCACAGATACGCAGTATTTT
-	TRBJ1-1	TRBV12-3/TRBV12-4	TRBD1	CASSADRAFNTEAFF	TGTGCCAGCAGTGCGGACAGGGCATTTAACACTGAAGCTTTCTTT
-	TRBJ2-5	TRBV4-2	-	CASSQQGGGDGETQYF	TGTGCCAGCAGCCAACAAGGAGGCGGGGACGGAGAGACCCAGTACTTC
-	TRBJ2-7	TRBV3-1	TRBD2	CAFSLAGGGYEQYF	TGTGCCTTCAGCCTAGCGGGGGGGGGTTACGAGCAGTACTTC
many	TRBJ2-2	TRBV29-1	-	CSVGHGGNTGELFF	TGCAGCGTTGGACACGGGGGGAACACCGGGGAGCTGTTTTTT
-	TRBJ1-1	TRBV29-1	-	CSVAQSGGGTEAFF	TGCAGCGTGGCCCAAAGCGGGGGTGGCACTGAAGCTTTCTTT
-	TRBJ2-5	TRBV25-1	TRBD1	CASSEWGTGRETQYF	TGTGCCAGCAGTGAATGGGGGACAGGGCGGGAGACCCAGTACTTC